Listed here are 32 T cell receptor beta chains from one sample, sequenced in a study of early T cells in non-severe SARS-CoV-2 infection. TCRdb itself ran the 5' RACE reads through MiXCR, one entry per CDR3 protein. The sample lists more than 60,000 distinct CDR3 sequences; around 12% were seen once. The sequenced sample was whole blood, obtained at baseline. The receptors here all came from an adult who was a healthcare worker with PCR-confirmed SARS-CoV-2 infection or an uninfected control (not recorded which).

The chain combines TRBV6-6 with TRBJ1-5, with D unresolved. The CDR3 covers 14 residues. Per germline, CDR1 MNHNY and CDR2 SVGAGI (reference sequence). V was pared by 7 bases and J by 7 bases, with 17 bases between. The CDR3, as DNA: TGTGCCAGCAAAGGCGGGGTTTTAGTCCAGCCCCAGCATTTT. This codes for CASKGGVLVQPQHF.

The chain joins TRBV6-2 or TRBV6-3 to TRBJ2-7; 9 bases fit TRBD1. CDR1 and CDR2 from the germline V gene are MNHEY and SVGEGT. With V trimmed by 0 bases and J by 0 bases, 0 bases remained unmatched. There are 15 residues in the CDR3. In nucleotides, the CDR3 is TGTGCCAGCAGTTACTCGGACAGGGGCTCCTACGAGCAGTACTTC. It encodes CASSYSDRGSYEQYF.

The chain has TRBV28 and TRBJ2-7, with D possibly matching TRBD1 (6 bases). V was shortened by 5 bases and J by 1 base, with 15 bases between the two germline ends. The CDR3 has 15 amino acids. Germline CDR1 and CDR2: MDHEN and SYDVKM. The CDR3 DNA reads TGTGCCAGCAGTCCCGGATCTACAGGGTCCTACGAGCAGTACTTC. Translating gives CASSPGSTGSYEQYF.

This clonotype turned up a few times. The V call is TRBV20-1, the J call TRBJ2-3, with TRBD2 identical over 9 bases. The V segment lost 4 bases and the J segment 2 bases; nucleotides outside the gene matches: 16. CDR3 size: 18 residues. The germline V gene encodes CDR1 DFQATT and CDR2 SNEGSKA (reference sequence). CDR3 residues: CSAIDFSGGYHPTDTQYF. As DNA, the CDR3 is TGCAGTGCTATCGATTTTAGCGGGGGCTACCACCCCACAGATACGCAGTATTTT.

Remarks on this clonotype: At one of its ends the junction is not consistent with the germline gene, which may arise from a read error. The chain carries TRBV2 and TRBJ1-2, with D hard to call. Germline lookup yields CDR1 SNHLY and CDR2 FYNNEI. This CDR3 region has 12 residues. In DNA form, the CDR3 reads TGTGCCAGCAGGCGGCGGGCCTCCGACGCTCTCTTC. This codes for CASRRRASDALF.

This clonotype was seen at least ten times. CDR3 sequence: CASSSADRVHEQYF. The CDR3 DNA reads TGTGCCAGCAGCTCAGCGGACAGGGTCCACGAGCAGTACTTC. The rearrangement joins TRBV11-2 to TRBJ2-7, with 8 bases fitting TRBD1. Germline V lookup: CDR1 SGHAT, CDR2 FQNNGV. Losses at the gene ends were 4 bases for V and 5 bases for J; bases not matched to a gene: 7. This CDR3 has 14 residues.

A few counts support this clonotype. The V and J genes are TRBV3-1 and TRBJ2-5; 10 positions match TRBD2. The CDR3 consists of 16 residues. Germline-derived CDR1 and CDR2 are LGHDT and YNNKEL (reference sequence). Trimming at V came to 2 bases and at J to 2 bases, leaving 5 bases not matched to a gene. CDR3 loop: CASSQRPSGGQETQYF. CDR3 in DNA: TGTGCCAGCAGCCAACGCCCTAGCGGGGGACAAGAGACCCAGTACTTC.

This clonotype was seen more than once but under ten times. The genes are TRBV11-2 and TRBJ2-1, with 11 bases lining up with TRBD2. The CDR3 consists of 14 residues. The ends lost 4 bases at V and 7 bases at J; junction bases unmatched: 3. Germline loops: CDR1 SGHAT, CDR2 FQNNGV. CDR3 amino acids: CASSSLAGGNEQFF. The CDR3 DNA follows: TGTGCCAGCAGCTCCCTAGCGGGGGGTAATGAGCAGTTCTTC. Variable domain in full (rest from reference TRBV11-2 and TRBJ2-1): EAGVAQSPRYKIIEKRQSVAFWCNPISGHATLYWYQQILGQGPKLLIQFQNNGVVDDSQLPKDRFSAERLKGVDSTLKIQPAKLEDSAVYLCASSSLAGGNEQFFGPGTRLTVL.

The chain combines TRBV29-1 with TRBJ2-7; 10 positions match TRBD1. In germline, CDR1 is SQVTM, CDR2 ANQGSEA. The CDR3 has 13 amino acids. Germline trimming cut 6 bases from V and 3 bases from J; bases unmatched to any gene: 5. The CDR3, as DNA: TGCAGCGTGGGACAGGGGACTGACTACGAGCAGTACTTC. Its protein product is CSVGQGTDYEQYF.

This clonotype was seen a few times. This chain connects TRBV5-1 to TRBJ2-2, with D perhaps TRBD1 or TRBD2 (6 bases each). This CDR3 contains 14 residues. The ends were cut back, 6 bases at V and 4 bases at J, with 13 bases in the middle. Germline CDR1 SGHRS, CDR2 YFSETQ. The CDR3 DNA reads as TGCGCCAGCAAGGAGGGGGGAACCACCGGGGAGCTGTTTTTT. As protein: CASKEGGTTGELFF.

In this sample, this clonotype turned up many times. This chain connects TRBV7-3 to TRBJ2-5; 9 positions match TRBD2. This CDR3 is 14 amino acids long. V was pared by 4 bases and J by 2 bases, with 2 bases of the junction left unmatched. Germline-derived CDR1 and CDR2 are SGHTA and FQGTGA. In DNA, the CDR3 is TGTGCCAGCAGCTCTAGCGGGGCGCAAGAGACCCAGTACTTC. The encoded protein is CASSSSGAQETQYF.

This rearrangement joins TRBV28 to TRBJ1-4; no definite D call. Germline V gene data show CDR1 as MDHEN and CDR2 as SYDVKM. V dropped 8 bases and J dropped 6 bases, with 10 bases sitting between them. The CDR3 is 12 amino acids. The CDR3 sequence is CASGRTDEKLFF. As DNA, the CDR3 is TGTGCCAGCGGCAGGACTGATGAAAAACTGTTTTTT.

This clonotype was observed a handful of times. The chain joins TRBV7-9 to TRBJ2-1; 7 bases agree with TRBD2. This CDR3 is built from 17 residues. Germline CDR1 and CDR2: SEHNR and FQNEAQ (reference sequence). J gave up 6 bases and V 5 bases, and 16 bases lay outside the gene matches. The CDR3 DNA sequence: TGTGCCAGCAGCATCAACCACCGCGGGACTAAGGGCAATGAGCAGTTCTTC. Its protein is CASSINHRGTKGNEQFF.

This clonotype was seen a handful of times. CDR3 residues: CASTGSWETQYF. For the CDR3, the DNA is TGTGCCAGCACTGGATCTTGGGAGACCCAGTACTTC. V gene TRBV7-9 combines with J gene TRBJ2-5; D gene unclear. CDR3 length: 12 residues. V gave up 7 bases and J gave up 5 bases, with 11 bases separating them. Per the germline V gene, CDR1 is SEHNR and CDR2 is FQNEAQ (reference sequence).

This clonotype occurred a few times. The V call is TRBV6-6, the J call TRBJ1-2; D perhaps matches TRBD1 (6 bases). The germline CDR1 and CDR2 sequences are MNHNY and SVGAGI (reference sequence). This CDR3 has 13 amino acids. V was trimmed by 4 bases and J by 5 bases, leaving 11 bases between them. The CDR3 DNA is TGTGCCAGCAGTTCCGGGACACTTTATGGCTACACCTTC. Translation gives CASSSGTLYGYTF.

The sample holds a few counts of this clonotype. V usage is TRBV4-2 and J usage is TRBJ2-7, with a tentative D call TRBD2 (5 bases). Germline assignment: CDR1 LGHNA and CDR2 YNFKEQ. Trimming stripped 4 bases from V and 3 bases from J, with 13 bases between. CDR3 size: 14 residues. CDR3 DNA: TGTGCCAGCAGCCCGGCCGGGAAAATCTACGAGCAGTACTTC. Protein: CASSPAGKIYEQYF.

V usage is TRBV11-2 and J usage is TRBJ2-5; D is undetermined. Germline-derived CDR1 and CDR2 are SGHAT and FQNNGV. The V end lost 5 bases, the J end lost 2 bases, and 12 bases lay between the germline ends. This CDR3 spans 14 amino acids. CDR3 bases: TGTGCCAGCAGCCGATCCGACGGACAAGAGACCCAGTACTTC. The encoded protein is CASSRSDGQETQYF.

A single count supports this clonotype. The chain carries TRBV29-1 and TRBJ1-4, with D unresolved. The CDR3 has 13 amino acids. Between the trimmed V and J ends, which lost 4 bases and 0 bases, there was a span of 6 bases. Germline CDR1 SQVTM, CDR2 ANQGSEA. The CDR3 reads CSVVSATNEKLFF. CDR3 nucleotides: TGCAGCGTTGTCAGTGCAACTAATGAAAAACTGTTTTTT.

The chain employs TRBV5-4 and TRBJ1-1, with 11 bases aligning to TRBD1. The CDR3 is made up of 15 amino acids. Germline V CDR1 and CDR2: SGHNT, YYREEE (reference sequence). J gave up 4 bases and V 4 bases, and 6 bases lay outside the gene matches. The CDR3 DNA reads as TGTGCCAGCAGCCCGGCCGGGACAGGGGGCACTGAAGCTTTCTTT. It yields the protein CASSPAGTGGTEAFF.

The V gene is TRBV5-6, the J gene TRBJ1-1; no firm D call. CDR1 is SGHDT, CDR2 YYEEEE, per germline. V lost 1 base to trimming and J lost 5 bases, with 6 bases between them. This CDR3 has 12 amino acids. CDR3: CASSLYGTEAFF. The CDR3 DNA is TGTGCCAGCAGCTTGTATGGGACTGAAGCTTTCTTT.

This clonotype occurred a few times. The chain uses TRBV6-5 and TRBJ1-1; the D gene is possibly TRBD1 (6 bases). V was pared by 7 bases and J by 10 bases, with 19 bases between. In germline, CDR1 is MNHEY, CDR2 SVGAGI. CDR3 size: 13 residues. The CDR3 region has the DNA TGTGCCAGCACACCCCAATTGGGGGGCCGAGCTTTCTTT. Protein: CASTPQLGGRAFF.

The V gene is TRBV10-2, the J gene TRBJ2-1, with TRBD1 identical over 7 bases. V lost 8 bases, J lost 12 bases, and 13 bases stayed unmatched. Germline V gives CDR1 WSHSY, CDR2 SAAADI. CDR3 length equals 13 residues. CDR3 in DNA: TGCGCCAGCTCGGGACAGATAGGGGCCCCGCAGTTCTTC. Translating gives CASSGQIGAPQFF.

This clonotype was detected a few times. V usage is TRBV11-2 and J usage is TRBJ2-2, with 9 nucleotides matching TRBD1. This CDR3 comprises 15 residues. Unmatched junction bases numbered 8, after V lost 6 bases and J lost 6 bases. CDR1 and CDR2 from the germline V gene are SGHAT and FQNNGV. CDR3: CASSYRDRVPGELFF. CDR3 nucleotide sequence: TGTGCCAGCAGTTACCGGGACAGGGTTCCCGGGGAGCTGTTTTTT.

V gene TRBV11-2 combines with J gene TRBJ1-6; unclear D gene. V was trimmed by 2 bases and J by 9 bases, leaving 11 bases between them. The CDR3 has 14 amino acids. The germline V gene encodes CDR1 SGHAT and CDR2 FQNNGV. CDR3 protein: CASSLNLVSSPLHF. The CDR3 coding sequence is TGTGCCAGCAGCTTAAATCTCGTATCTTCACCCCTCCACTTT.

This clonotype came up many times. This CDR3 reads CASSQEIGQPQHF. CDR3 bases: TGTGCCAGCAGCCAAGAAATCGGACAGCCCCAGCATTTT. V and J are TRBV4-2 and TRBJ1-5, with D unclear. Germline CDR1 and CDR2: LGHNA and YNFKEQ. This CDR3 comprises 13 residues. V was pared by 0 bases and J by 7 bases, with 7 bases between.

The rearrangement uses TRBV11-2 and TRBJ2-2; D gene ambiguous. Germline CDR1 is SGHAT and CDR2 is FQNNGV. V lost 0 bases and J 2 bases, leaving 13 bases between the germline ends. The CDR3 covers 17 residues. CDR3 bases: TGTGCCAGCAGCTTAGAGCGCAGGAGCCTAAACACCGGGGAGCTGTTTTTT. Amino acids: CASSLERRSLNTGELFF.

This clonotype has only a few counts. This chain joins TRBV19 and TRBJ2-2; a possible D gene is TRBD2 (6 bases). The CDR3 is 11 residues long. V lost 8 bases and J 9 bases, leaving 10 bases between the germline ends. CDR1 LNHDA and CDR2 SQIVND come from the germline V gene (reference sequence). Written as DNA, the CDR3 is TGTGCCAGTGGCCGGGAGCGGGAGCTGTTTTTT. This sequence encodes CASGRERELFF.

In its sample, this clonotype was seen a few times. This chain uses TRBV27 with TRBJ2-7, with 10 bases fitting TRBD1. The V segment lost 11 bases and the J segment 2 bases; nucleotides outside the gene matches: 9. The length of the CDR3 is 14 residues. The germline gives CDR1 MNHEY, CDR2 SMNVEV (reference sequence). CDR3 DNA: TGTGCCGCATCCCCCGGGACAGGGGCCTACGAGCAGTACTTC. Translation: CAASPGTGAYEQYF.

This clonotype was detected a few times. The rearrangement joins TRBV6-6 to TRBJ1-5; D unclear. Germline CDR1 MNHNY, CDR2 SVGAGI (reference sequence). V shed 5 bases and J shed 0 bases, with 11 bases lying between them. The CDR3 runs 15 residues. The CDR3 loop reads CASSLSGFSNQPQHF. The CDR3 nucleotides read TGTGCCAGCAGTCTTTCGGGATTTAGCAATCAGCCCCAGCATTTT.

This clonotype was picked up many times. The chain links TRBV20-1 to TRBJ2-2; 8 nucleotides match TRBD2. V gave up 6 bases and J gave up 5 bases; unmatched junction bases: 5. Germline CDR1 DFQATT, CDR2 SNEGSKA (reference sequence). This CDR3 spans 13 amino acids. This CDR3 reads CSARGGPTGELFF. The CDR3 nucleotides are TGCAGTGCACGGGGGGGCCCGACCGGGGAGCTGTTTTTT.

The chain recombines TRBV5-5 with TRBJ2-1, with TRBD1 identical over 11 bases. This CDR3 is 14 amino acids long. From germline, CDR1 is SGHKS and CDR2 YYEKEE (reference sequence). V lost 3 bases and J lost 10; bases outside the gene matches: 6. The CDR3 region is CASSSGQGAWEQFF. The CDR3 coding sequence is TGTGCCAGCAGCTCCGGACAGGGGGCCTGGGAGCAGTTCTTC.

The DNA for the CDR3 is TGTGCCAGCTATGGATGGTCGGAAGCTTTCTTT. Translation: CASYGWSEAFF. The J gene is TRBJ1-1, the V gene TRBV6-2 or TRBV6-3; the D is unclear. Germline V gene data show CDR1 as MNHEY and CDR2 as SVGEGT. CDR3 length: 11 residues. V lost 8 bases, J lost 8 bases, and 12 bases lay in between.